This entry lists 3 T cell receptor beta chains sequenced from one sample in a study of shared clonotypes between healthy human individuals. Generated by immunoSEQ multiplex PCR, the TCRdb table keeps only in-frame clones and is missing some. Of some 1.5 million clones listed, nearly 99% are singletons. Sequencing input: naive CD4+ T cells sorted from blood. Documented subset: CD45RA+ positively selected. Receptors originate from a man aged 25-45 years in good health.

This chain links TRBV29-1 with TRBJ1-2, with D tentatively TRBD1 (5 bases). Germline assignment: CDR1 SQVTM and CDR2 ANQGSEA. V was pared by 2 bases and J by 4 bases, with 8 bases between. The CDR3 sequence is 12 residues long. The DNA for the CDR3 is TGCAGCGTTGAACCAGGGATCTATGGCTACACCTTC. It is translated as CSVEPGIYGYTF.

The J gene is TRBJ2-2, the V gene TRBV2, with D unresolved. The CDR3 sequence is 14 residues long. CDR1 is SNHLY, CDR2 FYNNEI, per germline. V gave up 7 bases and J gave up 7 bases, with 16 bases separating them. Here the CDR3 DNA reads TGTGCCAGCACGGAGTTTGATCGCTACGGGGAGCTGTTTTTT. Translation: CASTEFDRYGELFF. Combining the CDR3 with reference TRBV2 and TRBJ2-2 gives the whole variable domain EPEVTQTPSHQVTQMGQEVILRCVPISNHLYFYWYRQILGQKVEFLVSFYNNEISEKSEIFDDQFSVERPDGSNFTLKIRSTKLEDSAMYFCASTEFDRYGELFFGEGSRLTVL.

V is TRBV4-1 and J is TRBJ2-3; D uncertain. The V gene lost 0 bases and the J gene lost 0 bases, with 10 bases spanning the gap. This CDR3 has 16 residues. CDR1 and CDR2 (germline): MGHRA, YSYEKL. CDR3 nucleotide sequence: TGCGCCAGCAGCCAAGATAGACAAGCTAGCACAGATACGCAGTATTTT. Its translation: CASSQDRQASTDTQYF.